The present entry profiles one TCR beta chain with its context. The antigen remains undetermined. The sample comes from a study of blood T cells in healthy people across ages. Notes on the study in general: Per-million-T-cell TCR beta diversity fell roughly linearly with age.

There are 14 residues in the CDR3. Trimming shortened V by 1 base and J by 3 bases, and 9 bases separated the two germline ends. CDR1 and CDR2 (germline): LGHDT, YNNKEL (reference sequence). Through a sample-barcoded 5' primer and a J-beta primer mix, a second PCR was run for roughly 6 to 11 cycles. TCRdb reprocessed the 5' RACE reads via MiXCR and lists one record per CDR3 protein. The table lists about 800,000 distinct CDR3 sequences, about 25% of them singletons. Healthy individuals of Caucasian origin from Russia, aged 6 to 90, served as donors. The same specimen was also included in a second study, on T cells of mothers and their children. From that paper: Sequencing got over 9 million TCR beta CDR3 reads from each mother and approximately 3 million from each child.

The sample consisted of blood. The chain carries TRBV3-1 and TRBJ2-5; D is ambiguous. This clonotype was sampled from a boy younger than 18 in good health. CDR3 sequence (DNA): TGTGCCAGCAGCCAAGTGTCCATAGAAGAGACCCAGTACTTC. This codes for CASSQVSIEETQYF.